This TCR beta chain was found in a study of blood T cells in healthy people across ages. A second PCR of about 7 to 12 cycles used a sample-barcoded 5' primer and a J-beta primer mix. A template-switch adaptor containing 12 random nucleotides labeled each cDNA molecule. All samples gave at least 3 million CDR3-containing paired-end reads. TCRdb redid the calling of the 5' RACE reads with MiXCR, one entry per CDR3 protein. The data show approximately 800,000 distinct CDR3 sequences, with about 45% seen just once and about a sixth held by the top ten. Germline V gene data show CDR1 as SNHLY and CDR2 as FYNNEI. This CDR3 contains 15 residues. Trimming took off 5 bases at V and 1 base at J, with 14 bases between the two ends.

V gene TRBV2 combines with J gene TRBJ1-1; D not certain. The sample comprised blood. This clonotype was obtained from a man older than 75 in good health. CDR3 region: CASSPNQQENTEAFF. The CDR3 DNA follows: TGTGCCAGCAGTCCGAATCAGCAGGAGAACACTGAAGCTTTCTTT.